Following are 21 T cell receptor beta chains from one sample sequenced in a study of OX40 agonist ivuxolimab in advanced cancers. Repertoires were generated with immunoSEQ multiplex PCR, while TCRdb's copy carries only in-frame clones and drops some. Of approximately 59,000 clones in the sample, 88% were seen once. The sample in question was CD4+ or CD8+ T cells sorted from blood, obtained in a trial of the OX40 agonist ivuxolimab. These receptors all come from an adult with an advanced solid tumor such as melanoma, head and neck, liver or kidney cancer.

The chain joins TRBV7-2 to TRBJ2-7; 8 nucleotides align to TRBD1. This CDR3 spans 16 amino acids. After removal of 3 bases from V and 5 bases from J, the junction contained 12 bases not matched to a gene. Germline-derived CDR1 and CDR2 are SGHTA and FQGNSA. The CDR3 protein is CASSFYDRGERDEQYF. CDR3 nucleotide sequence: TGTGCCAGCAGCTTTTACGACAGGGGAGAACGCGACGAGCAGTACTTC.

The CDR3 sequence is CASSPSLPGLNTGELFF. CDR3 coding DNA: TGTGCCAGCTCACCTAGTCTCCCCGGATTAAACACCGGGGAGCTGTTTTTT. The genes are TRBV18 and TRBJ2-2, with D unresolved. The germline V gene encodes CDR1 KGHSH and CDR2 LQKENI. The CDR3 runs 17 residues. The V gene lost 3 bases and the J gene lost 2 bases, with 16 bases spanning the gap.

The V call is TRBV5-1, the J call TRBJ2-1, with 8 bases identical to TRBD2. Germline V lookup: CDR1 SGHRS, CDR2 YFSETQ. Germline trimming cut 0 bases from V and 6 bases from J; bases unmatched to any gene: 5. The CDR3 length is 15 residues. For the CDR3, the DNA is TGCGCCAGCAGCTTGGATGGGACTAGAGGCAATGAGCAGTTCTTC. Its translation: CASSLDGTRGNEQFF.

The V and J genes are TRBV7-2 and TRBJ1-1; maybe TRBD1 (5 bases). CDR3 length: 15 amino acids. Germline V lookup: CDR1 SGHTA, CDR2 FQGNSA. V shed 5 bases and J shed 1 base, with 14 bases lying between them. The chain's CDR3 is CASSPSADRNTEAFF. As DNA, the CDR3 is TGTGCCAGCAGCCCGAGCGCCGACAGGAACACTGAAGCTTTCTTT. The full variable domain, in which reference TRBV7-2 and TRBJ1-1 provide the parts outside the CDR3, is GAGVSQSPSNKVTEKGKDVELRCDPISGHTALYWYRQSLGQGLEFLIYFQGNSAPDKSGLPSDRFSAERTGGSVSTLTIQRTQQEDSAVYLCASSPSADRNTEAFFGQGTRLTVV.

The chain links TRBV27 to TRBJ2-7; 7 bases align to TRBD1. The CDR3 consists of 14 residues. V lost 0 bases and J lost 3; bases outside the gene matches: 2. Germline V gene data show CDR1 as MNHEY and CDR2 as SMNVEV (reference sequence). The chain's CDR3 is CASSLSRQGYEQYF. The CDR3 DNA is TGTGCCAGCAGTTTATCGCGACAGGGCTACGAGCAGTACTTC.

The chain joins TRBV10-1 to TRBJ2-3; tentative D call: TRBD2 (5 bases). Germline CDR1 reads WNHNN; CDR2 reads SYGVQD (reference sequence). There are 14 residues in the CDR3. Trimming cost V 0 bases and J 5 bases, with 9 bases left between them. CDR3 in amino acids: CASSESPGRDTQYF. CDR3 coding DNA: TGCGCCAGCAGTGAGTCCCCGGGAAGAGATACGCAGTATTTT.

The chain links TRBV10-1 to TRBJ1-3; unclear D gene. The V end lost 8 bases, the J end lost 0 bases, and 14 bases lay between the germline ends. CDR1 WNHNN and CDR2 SYGVQD come from the germline V gene (reference sequence). This CDR3 has 15 residues. The CDR3 sequence: CASHINRNSGNTIYF. The CDR3 nucleotides read TGCGCCAGCCACATCAACCGGAACTCTGGAAACACCATATATTTT.

This clone was detected only a few times. The chain uses TRBV18 and TRBJ2-7; D is unclear. The CDR3 extends over 14 amino acids. Germline-derived CDR1 and CDR2 are KGHSH and LQKENI. Trimming removed 3 bases at V and 0 bases at J, with 9 bases between. The CDR3 DNA reads as TGTGCCAGCTCACCTTCGCCGGACTCCTACGAGCAGTACTTC. Translating it yields CASSPSPDSYEQYF.

This chain joins TRBV11-3 and TRBJ1-3; D uncertain. Germline V gives CDR1 SGHNT, CDR2 YENEEA. Between the trimmed V and J ends, which lost 0 bases and 7 bases, there was a span of 16 bases. The CDR3 runs to 16 residues. The CDR3 spells CASSLDGTLERNTIYF. The CDR3 DNA follows: TGTGCCAGCAGCTTAGACGGTACTCTGGAAAGGAACACCATATATTTT.

This clone came up a few times. The CDR3 spells CASSPQNGQFNQPQHF. CDR3 nucleotides: TGTGCCAGCAGCCCCCAAAATGGACAGTTTAATCAGCCCCAGCATTTT. The genes are TRBV7-8 and TRBJ1-5; D is possibly TRBD1 (6 bases). Deletions cut 5 bases from V and 4 bases from J, with 18 bases between. Germline CDR1 is SGHVS and CDR2 is FQNEAQ. This CDR3 has 16 residues.

This clone was counted once. The chain uses TRBV21-1 and TRBJ1-5. TRBV21-1 is designated a pseudogene. This CDR3 is 14 amino acids long. The CDR3 loop is CASSRRGSNQPQHF. CDR3 nucleotide sequence: TGTGCCAGCTCCCGACGCGGGAGCAATCAGCCCCAGCATTTT.

This chain connects TRBV4-3 to TRBJ2-3, with 7 bases lining up with TRBD1. Germline CDR1 reads LGHNA; CDR2 reads YSLEER. The CDR3 consists of 17 residues. The junction had 9 bases not matched to a gene; V was cut back by 0 bases and J by 3 bases. CDR3 protein: CASSQDYATGYTDTQYF. CDR3 nucleotide sequence: TGCGCCAGCAGCCAAGATTATGCGACAGGGTATACAGATACGCAGTATTTT.

This chain joins TRBV7-8 and TRBJ2-1; 8 positions match TRBD2. CDR1 is SGHVS, CDR2 FQNEAQ, per germline. The CDR3 length is 15 residues. V trimming: 2 bases; J trimming: 8 bases; junction bases outside the gene matches: 8. Here the CDR3 reads CASSLSSGSGYEQFF. CDR3 in DNA: TGTGCCAGCAGCTTATCCAGCGGGAGTGGGTATGAGCAGTTCTTC.

This chain uses TRBV9 with TRBJ2-3; the match to TRBD2 covers 14 bases. This CDR3 spans 15 amino acids. The germline V gene has CDR1 SGDLS and CDR2 YYNGEE. V dropped 2 bases and J dropped 5; count of bases not matched to a gene: 1. Here the CDR3 DNA reads TGTGCCAGCAGCGTCGGACTAGCGGGAGGAGATACGCAGTATTTT. It specifies CASSVGLAGGDTQYF.

The chain joins TRBV2 to TRBJ2-1, with D hard to call. In germline, CDR1 is SNHLY, CDR2 FYNNEI. The V gene lost 9 bases and the J gene lost 13 bases, with 22 bases spanning the gap. This CDR3 spans 13 amino acids. CDR3 DNA: TGTGCCAGTGGCCCCTCGGGTCCCTCGCTACAGTTCTTC. Its translation: CASGPSGPSLQFF.

This chain joins TRBV13 and TRBJ2-1, with 7 bases that match TRBD1. CDR1 is PRHDT, CDR2 FYEKMQ, per germline (reference sequence). The CDR3 has 14 residues. The trim removed 6 bases at V and 6 bases at J, leaving 8 bases unmatched. The chain's CDR3 is CASSSPRGPNEQFF. DNA of the CDR3: TGTGCCAGCAGTTCGCCGAGGGGGCCCAATGAGCAGTTCTTC.

In this sample, this clone is medium-sized (0.01 to 0.1%). The chain couples TRBV19 to TRBJ2-1; 11 bases map to TRBD2. This CDR3 spans 15 amino acids. From germline, CDR1 is LNHDA and CDR2 SQIVND (reference sequence). Trimming took 7 bases from V and 5 from J; bases not matched to a gene: 7. CDR3 sequence: CASNYGLAGHNEQFF. CDR3 DNA: TGTGCCAGTAATTATGGACTAGCGGGTCACAATGAGCAGTTCTTC.

This chain joins TRBV28 and TRBJ1-2; D is unclear. CDR3 length: 12 residues. The V and J ends lost 7 bases and 4 bases respectively, with 10 bases between them. Per the germline V gene, CDR1 is MDHEN and CDR2 is SYDVKM. CDR3 in amino acids: CASNSGIYGYTF. In DNA, the CDR3 is TGTGCCAGCAATTCGGGGATCTATGGCTACACCTTC.

V and J are TRBV7-3 and TRBJ2-7; 7 bases are shared with TRBD2. Germline V gene lookup returns CDR1 SGHTA and CDR2 FQGTGA. The trim removed 4 bases at V and 5 bases at J, leaving 11 bases unmatched. The CDR3 covers 15 residues. As DNA, the CDR3 is TGTGCCAGCAGCTCCTCGGGGAGGGTTGGGGACGAGCAGTACTTC. Translated: CASSSSGRVGDEQYF.

The chain is built from TRBV2 and TRBJ2-5; 7 positions match TRBD1. The DNA end favors TRBJ2-7, so the J call may be wrong. In germline, CDR1 is SNHLY, CDR2 FYNNEI. CDR3 length: 13 amino acids. CDR3 amino acids: CASRGRGYNEQYF. The CDR3 DNA follows: TGTGCCAGCCGGGGCAGGGGGTATAACGAGCAGTACTTC.

CDR3: CASSSWGGETQYF. The DNA for the CDR3 is TGCGCCAGCAGCTCCTGGGGTGGGGAGACCCAGTACTTC. J is TRBJ2-5 and V is TRBV5-1; D unresolved. The CDR3 spans 13 residues. With 3 bases removed from V and 5 bases from J, the gap between germline ends came to 11 bases. Germline lookup yields CDR1 SGHRS and CDR2 YFSETQ.